This TCR beta chain was obtained from a study of blood T cell repertoires in COVID-19. The authors' processing: How many nucleated cells were present was estimated from reference gene primer amplification. The assay was immunoSEQ multiplex PCR, and TCRdb's table has in-frame clones only and misses some. That table furnishes V, J and clone size, whereas the DNA furnished D and trimming. The sample shows tens of thousands of clones, 82% of them seen only once. Sequenced material: peripheral blood. This TCR came from an older man with COVID-19, enrolled during active disease.

DNA of the CDR3: TGTGCCAGCAGCGAGGGCCCGAGGCTAGCGGGTGATGAGCAGTTCTTC. Its protein is CASSEGPRLAGDEQFF. The V call is TRBV9, the J call TRBJ2-1; 8 bases are shared with TRBD2. Per the germline V gene, CDR1 is SGDLS and CDR2 is YYNGEE. This CDR3 contains 16 residues. V was clipped by 3 bases and J by 8 bases; unmatched bases: 13.